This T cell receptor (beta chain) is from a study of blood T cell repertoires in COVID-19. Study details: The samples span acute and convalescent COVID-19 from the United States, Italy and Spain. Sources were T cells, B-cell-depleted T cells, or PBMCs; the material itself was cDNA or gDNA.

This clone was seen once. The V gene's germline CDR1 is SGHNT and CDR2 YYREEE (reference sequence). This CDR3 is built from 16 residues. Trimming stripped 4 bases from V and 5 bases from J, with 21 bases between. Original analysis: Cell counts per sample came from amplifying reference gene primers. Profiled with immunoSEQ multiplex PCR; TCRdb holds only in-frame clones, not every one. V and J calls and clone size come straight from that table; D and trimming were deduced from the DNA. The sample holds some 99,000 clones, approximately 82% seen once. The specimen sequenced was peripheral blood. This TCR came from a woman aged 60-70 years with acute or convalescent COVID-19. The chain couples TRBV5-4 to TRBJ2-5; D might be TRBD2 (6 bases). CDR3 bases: TGTGCCAGCAGCATGGACAACGACGGGAGAGGGGAGACCCAGTACTTC. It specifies CASSMDNDGRGETQYF.